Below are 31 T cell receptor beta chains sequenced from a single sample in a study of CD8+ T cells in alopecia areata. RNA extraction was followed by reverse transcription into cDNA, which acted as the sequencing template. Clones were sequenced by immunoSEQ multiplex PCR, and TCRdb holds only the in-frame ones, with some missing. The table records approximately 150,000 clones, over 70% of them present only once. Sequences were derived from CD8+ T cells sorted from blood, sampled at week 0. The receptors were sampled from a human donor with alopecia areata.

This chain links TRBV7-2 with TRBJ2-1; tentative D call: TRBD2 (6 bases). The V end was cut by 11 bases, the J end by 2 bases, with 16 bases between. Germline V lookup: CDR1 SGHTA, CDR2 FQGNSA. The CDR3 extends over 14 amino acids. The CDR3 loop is CAPESGVPYNEQFF. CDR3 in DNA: TGTGCCCCGGAATCGGGGGTCCCCTACAATGAGCAGTTCTTC.

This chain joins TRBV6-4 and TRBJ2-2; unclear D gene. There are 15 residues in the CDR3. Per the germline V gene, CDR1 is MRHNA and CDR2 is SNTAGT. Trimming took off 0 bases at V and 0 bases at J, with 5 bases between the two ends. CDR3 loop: CASSDSPTNTGELFF. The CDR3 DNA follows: TGTGCCAGCAGTGACTCCCCCACGAACACCGGGGAGCTGTTTTTT.

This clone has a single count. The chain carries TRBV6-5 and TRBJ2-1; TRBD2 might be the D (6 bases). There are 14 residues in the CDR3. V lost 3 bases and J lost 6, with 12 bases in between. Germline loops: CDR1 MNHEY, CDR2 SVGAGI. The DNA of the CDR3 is TGTGCCAGCAGTTATACTGGGGGGATCAATGAGCAGTTCTTC. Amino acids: CASSYTGGINEQFF.

The CDR3 coding sequence is TGCGCCAGCAGCCAAGATAAGGGATCCCGGGACATTATGGACGAGCAGTACTTC. It translates to CASSQDKGSRDIMDEQYF. This chain joins TRBV4-1 and TRBJ2-5; D may be TRBD1 (6 bases). The J call may be in error: the DNA end matches TRBJ2-7 better. CDR1 MGHRA and CDR2 YSYEKL come from the germline V gene. CDR3 length: 18 residues.

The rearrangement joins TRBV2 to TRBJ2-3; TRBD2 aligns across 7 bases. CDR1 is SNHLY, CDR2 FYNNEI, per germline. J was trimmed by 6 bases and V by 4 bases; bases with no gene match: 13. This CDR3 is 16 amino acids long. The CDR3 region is CASSGALASGDDTQYF. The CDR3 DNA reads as TGTGCCAGCAGTGGGGCACTAGCGTCTGGGGACGATACGCAGTATTTT.

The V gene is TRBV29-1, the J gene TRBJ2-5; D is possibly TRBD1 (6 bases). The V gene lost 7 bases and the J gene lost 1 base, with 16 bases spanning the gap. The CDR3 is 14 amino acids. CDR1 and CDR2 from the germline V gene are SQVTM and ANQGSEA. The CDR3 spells CSAAPGQFQETQYF. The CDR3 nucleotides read TGCAGCGCCGCCCCCGGACAGTTCCAAGAGACCCAGTACTTC.

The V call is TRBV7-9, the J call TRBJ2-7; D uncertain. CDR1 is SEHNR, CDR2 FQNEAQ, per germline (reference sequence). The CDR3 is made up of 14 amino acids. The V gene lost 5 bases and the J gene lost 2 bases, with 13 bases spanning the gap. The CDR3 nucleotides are TGTGCCAGCAGCCCCATAGGAGATGCCTACGAGCAGTACTTC. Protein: CASSPIGDAYEQYF. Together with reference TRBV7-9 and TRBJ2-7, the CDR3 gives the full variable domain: DTGVSQNPRHKITKRGQNVTFRCDPISEHNRLYWYRQTLGQGPEFLTYFQNEAQLEKSRLLSDRFSAERPKGSFSTLEIQRTEQGDSAMYLCASSPIGDAYEQYFGPGTRLTVT.

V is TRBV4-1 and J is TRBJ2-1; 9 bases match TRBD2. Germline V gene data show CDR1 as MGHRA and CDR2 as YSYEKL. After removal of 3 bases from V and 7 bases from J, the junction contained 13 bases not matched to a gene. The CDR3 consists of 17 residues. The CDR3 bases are TGCGCCAGCAGCCATTATCTAAGCGGGGGGCCCCGAAATGAGCAGTTCTTC. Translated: CASSHYLSGGPRNEQFF.

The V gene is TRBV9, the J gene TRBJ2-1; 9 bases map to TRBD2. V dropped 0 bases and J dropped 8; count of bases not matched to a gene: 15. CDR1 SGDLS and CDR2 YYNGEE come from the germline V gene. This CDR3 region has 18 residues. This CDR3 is CASSVGLGGLAGRDEQFF. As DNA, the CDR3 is TGTGCCAGCAGCGTAGGCCTCGGGGGGCTAGCGGGGCGGGATGAGCAGTTCTTC.

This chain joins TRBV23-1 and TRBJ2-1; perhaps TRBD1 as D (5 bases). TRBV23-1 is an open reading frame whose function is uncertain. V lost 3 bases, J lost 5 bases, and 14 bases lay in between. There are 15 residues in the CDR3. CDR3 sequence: CASSHPDTGHNEQFF. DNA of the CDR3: TGCGCCAGCAGTCACCCGGACACTGGCCACAATGAGCAGTTCTTC.

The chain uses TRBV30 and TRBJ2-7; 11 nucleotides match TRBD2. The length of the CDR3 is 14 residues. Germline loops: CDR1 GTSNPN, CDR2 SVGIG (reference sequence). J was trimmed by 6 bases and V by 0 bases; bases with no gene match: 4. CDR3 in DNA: TGTGCCTGGAGTGTAGGGCTAGCGGGAGGCGAGCAGTACTTC. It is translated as CAWSVGLAGGEQYF.

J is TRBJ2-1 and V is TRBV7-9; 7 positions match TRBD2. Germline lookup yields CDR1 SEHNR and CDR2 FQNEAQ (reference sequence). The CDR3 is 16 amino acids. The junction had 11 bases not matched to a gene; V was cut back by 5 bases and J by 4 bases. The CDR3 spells CASSASSGGTYNEQFF. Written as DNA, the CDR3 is TGTGCCAGCAGCGCCTCTAGCGGAGGGACTTACAATGAGCAGTTCTTC.

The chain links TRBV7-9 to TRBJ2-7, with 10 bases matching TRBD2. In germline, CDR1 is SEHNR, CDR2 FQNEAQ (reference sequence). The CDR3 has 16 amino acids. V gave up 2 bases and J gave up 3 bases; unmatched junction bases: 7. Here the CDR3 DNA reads TGTGCCAGCAGCTTAAGAAGCGGGAGGGCCGTCTACGAGCAGTACTTC. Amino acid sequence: CASSLRSGRAVYEQYF.

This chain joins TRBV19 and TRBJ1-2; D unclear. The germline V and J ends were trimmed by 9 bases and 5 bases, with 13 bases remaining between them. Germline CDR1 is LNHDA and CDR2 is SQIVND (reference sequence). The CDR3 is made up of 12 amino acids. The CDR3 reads CARKRHDYGYTF. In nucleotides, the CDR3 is TGTGCCAGAAAACGACACGATTATGGCTACACCTTC.

CDR3 in amino acids: CAWSSSGTGHYEQYF. In DNA, the CDR3 is TGTGCCTGGAGTTCCTCCGGGACAGGGCACTACGAGCAGTACTTC. The rearrangement links TRBV30 to TRBJ2-7, with TRBD1 identical over 9 bases. The CDR3 runs 15 residues. V lost 2 bases and J lost 3; bases outside the gene matches: 8. Germline CDR1 is GTSNPN and CDR2 is SVGIG (reference sequence). Using reference TRBV30 and TRBJ2-7 for the parts outside the CDR3, the full variable domain is SQTIHQWPATLVQPVGSPLSLECTVEGTSNPNLYWYRQAAGRGLQLLFYSVGIGQISSEVPQNLSASRPQDRQFILSSKKLLLSDSGFYLCAWSSSGTGHYEQYFGPGTRLTVT.

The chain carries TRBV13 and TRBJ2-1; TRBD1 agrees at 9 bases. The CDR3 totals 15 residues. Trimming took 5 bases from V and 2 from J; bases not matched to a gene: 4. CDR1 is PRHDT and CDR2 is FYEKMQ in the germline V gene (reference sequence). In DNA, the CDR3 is TGTGCCAGCAGCCTGGGGACAGGGACCTACAATGAGCAGTTCTTC. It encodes CASSLGTGTYNEQFF. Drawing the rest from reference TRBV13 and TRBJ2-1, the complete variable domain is AAGVIQSPRHLIKEKRETATLKCYPIPRHDTVYWYQQGPGQDPQFLISFYEKMQSDKGSIPDRFSAQQFSDYHSELNMSSLELGDSALYFCASSLGTGTYNEQFFGPGTRLTVL.

This CDR3 reads CASSLGDSRYTF. CDR3 DNA sequence: TGCGCCAGCAGCTTGGGGGACAGCAGATACACCTTC. The genes are TRBV5-1 and TRBJ1-2; 7 nucleotides line up with TRBD1. CDR1 is SGHRS and CDR2 is YFSETQ in the germline V gene. V shed 0 bases and J 11 bases; nucleotides not matched to a gene: 4. The CDR3 is 12 residues long. Variable domain in full (rest from reference TRBV5-1 and TRBJ1-2): KAGVTQTPRYLIKTRGQQVTLSCSPISGHRSVSWYQQTPGQGLQFLFEYFSETQRNKGNFPGRFSGRQFSNSRSEMNVSTLELGDSALYLCASSLGDSRYTFGSGTRLTVV.

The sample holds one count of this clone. CDR3 protein: CASSMGLTGANVLTF. In nucleotides, the CDR3 is TGTGCCAGTAGTATGGGTCTAACTGGGGCCAACGTCCTGACTTTC. The rearrangement links TRBV19 to TRBJ2-6; D is ambiguous. The germline CDR1 and CDR2 sequences are LNHDA and SQIVND (reference sequence). Trimming removed 3 bases at V and 2 bases at J, with 8 bases between. CDR3 length equals 15 residues. Supplemented by reference TRBV19 and TRBJ2-6, the full variable domain reads DGGITQSPKYLFRKEGQNVTLSCEQNLNHDAMYWYRQDPGQGLRLIYYSQIVNDFQKGDIAEGYSVSREKKESFPLTVTSAQKNPTAFYLCASSMGLTGANVLTFGAGSRLTVL.

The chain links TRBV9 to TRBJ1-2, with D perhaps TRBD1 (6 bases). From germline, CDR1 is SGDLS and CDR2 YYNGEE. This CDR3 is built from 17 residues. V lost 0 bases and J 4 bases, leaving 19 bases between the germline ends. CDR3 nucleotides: TGTGCCAGCAGCGTAGAGGTAGTAGGACAGAGTTCCTATGGCTACACCTTC. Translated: CASSVEVVGQSSYGYTF. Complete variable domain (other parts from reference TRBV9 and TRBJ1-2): DSGVTQTPKHLITATGQRVTLRCSPRSGDLSVYWYQQSLDQGLQFLIQYYNGEERAKGNILERFSAQQFPDLHSELNLSSLELGDSALYFCASSVEVVGQSSYGYTFGSGTRLTVV.

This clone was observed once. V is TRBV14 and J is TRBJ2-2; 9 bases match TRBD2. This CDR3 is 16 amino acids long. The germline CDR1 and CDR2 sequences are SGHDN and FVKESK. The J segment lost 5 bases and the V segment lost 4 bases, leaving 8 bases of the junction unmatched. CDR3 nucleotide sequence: TGTGCCAGCAGCCCCCGGGATAGCGGGAGAACCGGGGAGCTGTTTTTT. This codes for CASSPRDSGRTGELFF.

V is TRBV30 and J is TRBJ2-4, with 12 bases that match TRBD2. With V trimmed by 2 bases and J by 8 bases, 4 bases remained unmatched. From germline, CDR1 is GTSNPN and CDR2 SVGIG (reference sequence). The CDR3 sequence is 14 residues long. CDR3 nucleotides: TGTGCCTGGAGTCTGACTAGCGGGAGAGACATTCAGTACTTC. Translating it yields CAWSLTSGRDIQYF.

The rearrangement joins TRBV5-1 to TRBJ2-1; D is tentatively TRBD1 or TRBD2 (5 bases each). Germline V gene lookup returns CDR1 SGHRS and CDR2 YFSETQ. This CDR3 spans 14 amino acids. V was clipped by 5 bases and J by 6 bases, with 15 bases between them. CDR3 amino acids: CASSSGTSSNEQFF. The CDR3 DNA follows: TGCGCCAGCAGTTCCGGGACGAGTTCCAATGAGCAGTTCTTC.

CDR3 residues: CAITAGNEQFF. In DNA, the CDR3 is TGTGCCATCACGGCGGGCAATGAGCAGTTCTTC. The chain carries TRBV10-3 and TRBJ2-1; the D gene is possibly TRBD2 (5 bases). Germline-derived CDR1 and CDR2 are ENHRY and SYGVKD. The CDR3 is 11 residues long. Deletions cut 7 bases from V and 6 bases from J, with 7 bases between.

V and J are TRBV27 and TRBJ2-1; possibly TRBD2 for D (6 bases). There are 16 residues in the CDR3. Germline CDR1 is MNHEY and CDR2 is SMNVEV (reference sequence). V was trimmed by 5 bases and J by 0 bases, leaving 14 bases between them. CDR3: CASSAGLSSSYNEQFF. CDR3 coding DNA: TGTGCCAGCAGTGCCGGACTATCAAGCTCCTACAATGAGCAGTTCTTC.

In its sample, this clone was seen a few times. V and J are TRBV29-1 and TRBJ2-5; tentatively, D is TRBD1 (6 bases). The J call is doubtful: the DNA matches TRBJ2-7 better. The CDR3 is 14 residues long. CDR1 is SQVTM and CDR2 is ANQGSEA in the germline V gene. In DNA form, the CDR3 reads TGCAGCGTTGAAGACTGGGACACCTCCTACGAGCAGTACTTC. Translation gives CSVEDWDTSYEQYF.

This CDR3 reads CASSAFRDPKNIQYF. The CDR3 DNA is TGTGCCAGCAGCGCCTTCAGGGATCCCAAAAACATTCAGTACTTC. The gene calls are TRBV9 and TRBJ2-4, with a tentative D call TRBD1 (5 bases). Trimming took 3 bases from V and 2 from J, leaving 12 bases between them. Per germline, CDR1 SGDLS and CDR2 YYNGEE. The CDR3 covers 15 residues.

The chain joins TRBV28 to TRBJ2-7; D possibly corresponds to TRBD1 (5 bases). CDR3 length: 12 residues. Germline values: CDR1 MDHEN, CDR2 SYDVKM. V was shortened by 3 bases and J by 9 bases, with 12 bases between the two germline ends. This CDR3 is CASSFRAQGQYF. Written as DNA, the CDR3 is TGTGCCAGCAGTTTTCGGGCCCAGGGGCAGTACTTC.

The CDR3: CASSYNTGELFF. CDR3 sequence (DNA): TGCGCCAGCAGTTATAACACCGGGGAGCTGTTTTTT. V and J are TRBV10-2 and TRBJ2-2; D is uncertain. This CDR3 has 12 amino acids. Germline V CDR1 and CDR2: WSHSY, SAAADI. V was trimmed by 5 bases and J by 2 bases, leaving 3 bases between them.

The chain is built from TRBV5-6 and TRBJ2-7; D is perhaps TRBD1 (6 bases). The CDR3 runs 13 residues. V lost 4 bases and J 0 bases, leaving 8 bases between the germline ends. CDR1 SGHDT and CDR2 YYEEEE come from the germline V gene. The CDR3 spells CASSPDSSYEQYF. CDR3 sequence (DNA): TGTGCCAGCAGCCCGGACAGCTCCTACGAGCAGTACTTC.

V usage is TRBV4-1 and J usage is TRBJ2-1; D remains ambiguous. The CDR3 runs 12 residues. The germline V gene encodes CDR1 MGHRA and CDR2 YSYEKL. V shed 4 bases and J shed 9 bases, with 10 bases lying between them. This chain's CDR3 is CASSLAPGEQFF. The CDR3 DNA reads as TGCGCCAGCAGCCTTGCACCAGGTGAGCAGTTCTTC.

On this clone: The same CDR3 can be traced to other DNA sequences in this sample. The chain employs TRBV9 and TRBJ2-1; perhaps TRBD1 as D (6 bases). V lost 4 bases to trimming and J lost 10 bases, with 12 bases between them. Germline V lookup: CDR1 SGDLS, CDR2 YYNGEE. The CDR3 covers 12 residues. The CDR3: CASSPGTGEQFF. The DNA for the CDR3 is TGTGCCAGCAGCCCCGGCACAGGGGAGCAGTTCTTC. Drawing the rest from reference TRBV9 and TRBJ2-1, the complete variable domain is DSGVTQTPKHLITATGQRVTLRCSPRSGDLSVYWYQQSLDQGLQFLIQYYNGEERAKGNILERFSAQQFPDLHSELNLSSLELGDSALYFCASSPGTGEQFFGPGTRLTVL.